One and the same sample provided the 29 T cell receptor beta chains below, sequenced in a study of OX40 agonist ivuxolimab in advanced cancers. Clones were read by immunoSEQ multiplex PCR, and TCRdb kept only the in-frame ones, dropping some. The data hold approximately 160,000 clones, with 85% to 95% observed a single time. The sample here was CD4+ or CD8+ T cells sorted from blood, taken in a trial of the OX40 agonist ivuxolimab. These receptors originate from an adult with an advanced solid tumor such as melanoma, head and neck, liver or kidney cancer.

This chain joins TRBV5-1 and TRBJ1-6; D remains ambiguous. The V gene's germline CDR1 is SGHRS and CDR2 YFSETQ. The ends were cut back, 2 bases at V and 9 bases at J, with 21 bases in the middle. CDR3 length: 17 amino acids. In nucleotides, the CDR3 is TGCGCCAGCAGCTTAGGTAAGGGATCCGGGTATGGTTCACCCCTCCACTTT. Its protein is CASSLGKGSGYGSPLHF.

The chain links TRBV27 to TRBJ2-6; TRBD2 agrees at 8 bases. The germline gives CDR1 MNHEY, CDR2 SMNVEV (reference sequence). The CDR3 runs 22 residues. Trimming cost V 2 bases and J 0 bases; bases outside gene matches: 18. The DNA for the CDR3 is TGTGCCAGCAGTTTACGGCCCCCCGGCCTAGCGGGCGCTGTCTCTGGGGCCAACGTCCTGACTTTC. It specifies CASSLRPPGLAGAVSGANVLTF.

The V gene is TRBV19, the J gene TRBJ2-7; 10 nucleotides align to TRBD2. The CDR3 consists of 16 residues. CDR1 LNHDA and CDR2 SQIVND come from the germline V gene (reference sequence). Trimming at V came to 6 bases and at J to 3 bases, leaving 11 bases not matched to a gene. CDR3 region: CASRGRGLAVGYEQYF. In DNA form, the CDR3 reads TGTGCCAGTAGGGGCCGAGGACTAGCGGTAGGCTACGAGCAGTACTTC.

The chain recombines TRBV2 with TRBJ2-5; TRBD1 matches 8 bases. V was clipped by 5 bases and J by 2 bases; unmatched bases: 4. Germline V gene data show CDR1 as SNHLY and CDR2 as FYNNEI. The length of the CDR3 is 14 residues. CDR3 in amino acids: CASSRTGKQETQYF. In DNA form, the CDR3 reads TGTGCCAGCAGTAGGACAGGGAAACAAGAGACCCAGTACTTC.

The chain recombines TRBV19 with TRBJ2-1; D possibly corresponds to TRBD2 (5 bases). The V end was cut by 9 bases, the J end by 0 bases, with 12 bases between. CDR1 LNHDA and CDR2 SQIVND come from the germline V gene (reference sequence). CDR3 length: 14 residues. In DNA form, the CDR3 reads TGTGCCAGCGGACTCGTGAGCTCCTACAATGAGCAGTTCTTC. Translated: CASGLVSSYNEQFF.

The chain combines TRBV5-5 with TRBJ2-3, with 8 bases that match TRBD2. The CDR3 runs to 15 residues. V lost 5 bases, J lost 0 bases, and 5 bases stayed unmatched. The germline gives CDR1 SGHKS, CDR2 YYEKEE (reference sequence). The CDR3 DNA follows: TGTGCCAGCAGGTTTAGCGGGGAAAGCACAGATACGCAGTATTTT. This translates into CASRFSGESTDTQYF.

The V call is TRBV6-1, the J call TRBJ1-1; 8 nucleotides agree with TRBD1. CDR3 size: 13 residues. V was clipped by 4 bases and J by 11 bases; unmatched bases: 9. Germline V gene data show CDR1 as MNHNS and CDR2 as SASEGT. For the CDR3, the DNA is TGTGCCAGCAGTGGGAGACAGGGGTGGATGGCTTTCTTT. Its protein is CASSGRQGWMAFF.

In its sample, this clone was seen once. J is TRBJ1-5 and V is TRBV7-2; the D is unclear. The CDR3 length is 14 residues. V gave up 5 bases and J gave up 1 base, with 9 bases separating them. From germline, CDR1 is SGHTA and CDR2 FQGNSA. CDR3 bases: TGTGCCAGCAGCACCCGAGGGAGCAATCAGCCCCAGCATTTT. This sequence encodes CASSTRGSNQPQHF.

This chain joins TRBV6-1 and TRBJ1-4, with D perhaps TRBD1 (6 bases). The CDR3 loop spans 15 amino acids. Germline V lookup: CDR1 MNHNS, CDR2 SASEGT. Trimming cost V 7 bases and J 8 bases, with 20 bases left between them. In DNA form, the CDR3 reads TGTGCCAGCACTCTGAGGGCAGGGGCTGGAGAAAAACTGTTTTTT. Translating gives CASTLRAGAGEKLFF.

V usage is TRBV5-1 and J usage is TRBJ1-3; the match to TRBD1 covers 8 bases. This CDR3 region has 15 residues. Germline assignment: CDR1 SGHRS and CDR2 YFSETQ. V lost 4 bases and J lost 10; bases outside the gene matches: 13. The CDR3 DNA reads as TGCGCCAGCAGCCGATGGACAGGGAGAACCGGGACCATATATTTT. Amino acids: CASSRWTGRTGTIYF.

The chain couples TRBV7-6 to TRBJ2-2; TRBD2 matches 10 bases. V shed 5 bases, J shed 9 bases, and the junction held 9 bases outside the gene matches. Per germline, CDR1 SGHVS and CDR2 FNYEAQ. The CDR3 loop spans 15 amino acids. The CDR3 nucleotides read TGTGCCAGCAGCCCCCAGGAGCGGGGGGGCCGGGAGCTGTTTTTT. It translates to CASSPQERGGRELFF.

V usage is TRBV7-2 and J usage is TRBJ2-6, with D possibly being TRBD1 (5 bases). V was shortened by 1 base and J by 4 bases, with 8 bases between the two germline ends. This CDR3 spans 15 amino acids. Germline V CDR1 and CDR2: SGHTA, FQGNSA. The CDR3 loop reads CASSLGGRGANVLTF. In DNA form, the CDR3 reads TGTGCCAGCAGCTTAGGGGGCCGGGGGGCCAACGTCCTGACTTTC. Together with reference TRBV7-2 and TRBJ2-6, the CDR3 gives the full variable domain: GAGVSQSPSNKVTEKGKDVELRCDPISGHTALYWYRQSLGQGLEFLIYFQGNSAPDKSGLPSDRFSAERTGGSVSTLTIQRTQQEDSAVYLCASSLGGRGANVLTFGAGSRLTVL.

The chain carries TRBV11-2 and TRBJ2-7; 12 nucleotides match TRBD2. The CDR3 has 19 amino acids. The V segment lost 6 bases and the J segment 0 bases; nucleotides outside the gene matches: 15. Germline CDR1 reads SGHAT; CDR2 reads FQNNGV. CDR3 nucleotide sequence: TGTGCCAGCAGTTTTAGACTAGCGGGGGCCCGGGCTACCTCCTACGAGCAGTACTTC. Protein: CASSFRLAGARATSYEQYF.

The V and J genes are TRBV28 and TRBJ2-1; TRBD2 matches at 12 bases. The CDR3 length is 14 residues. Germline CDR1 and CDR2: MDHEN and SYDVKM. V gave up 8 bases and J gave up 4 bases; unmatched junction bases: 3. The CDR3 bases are TGTGCCAGCCTGACTAGCGGGAGTTACAATGAGCAGTTCTTC. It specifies CASLTSGSYNEQFF. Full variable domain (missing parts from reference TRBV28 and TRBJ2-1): DVKVTQSSRYLVKRTGEKVFLECVQDMDHENMFWYRQDPGLGLRLIYFSYDVKMKEKGDIPEGYSVSREKKERFSLILESASTNQTSMYLCASLTSGSYNEQFFGPGTRLTVL.

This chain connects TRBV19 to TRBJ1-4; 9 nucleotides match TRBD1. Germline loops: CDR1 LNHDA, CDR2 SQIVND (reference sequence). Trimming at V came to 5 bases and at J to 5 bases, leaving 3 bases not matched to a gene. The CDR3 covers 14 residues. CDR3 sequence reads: CASSPGQGNEKLFF. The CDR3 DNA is TGTGCCAGTAGTCCCGGACAGGGGAATGAAAAACTGTTTTTT.

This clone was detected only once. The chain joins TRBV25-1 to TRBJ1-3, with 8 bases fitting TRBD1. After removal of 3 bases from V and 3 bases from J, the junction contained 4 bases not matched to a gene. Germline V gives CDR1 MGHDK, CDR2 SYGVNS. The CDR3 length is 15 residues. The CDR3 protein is CASSDRGQSGNTIYF. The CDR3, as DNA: TGTGCCAGCAGTGACAGGGGGCAAAGTGGAAACACCATATATTTT.

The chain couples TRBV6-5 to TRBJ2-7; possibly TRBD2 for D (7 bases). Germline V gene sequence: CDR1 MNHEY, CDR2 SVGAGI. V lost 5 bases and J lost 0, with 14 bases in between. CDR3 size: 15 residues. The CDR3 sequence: CASSVQGGDSYEQYF. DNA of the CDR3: TGTGCCAGCAGTGTCCAAGGGGGGGACTCCTACGAGCAGTACTTC.

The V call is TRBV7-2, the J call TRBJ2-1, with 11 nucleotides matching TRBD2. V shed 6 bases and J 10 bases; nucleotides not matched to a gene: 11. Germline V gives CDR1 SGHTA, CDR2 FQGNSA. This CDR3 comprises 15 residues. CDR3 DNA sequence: TGTGCCAGCAGTCTAACTAGCGGGGGCCCCTCCGAGCAGTTCTTC. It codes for CASSLTSGGPSEQFF.

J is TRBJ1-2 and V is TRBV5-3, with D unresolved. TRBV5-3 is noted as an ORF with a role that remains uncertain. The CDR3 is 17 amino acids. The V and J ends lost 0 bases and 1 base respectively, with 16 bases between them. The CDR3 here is CARSLAPLKARNYGYTF. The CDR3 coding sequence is TGTGCCAGAAGCTTGGCCCCCTTAAAGGCTCGTAACTATGGCTACACCTTC.

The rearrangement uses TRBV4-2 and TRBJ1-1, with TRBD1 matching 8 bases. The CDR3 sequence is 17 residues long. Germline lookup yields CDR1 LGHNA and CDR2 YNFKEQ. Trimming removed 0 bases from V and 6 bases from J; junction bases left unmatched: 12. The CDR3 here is CASSQDRSPGGSAEAFF. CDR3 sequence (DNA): TGTGCCAGCAGCCAAGATCGTTCCCCAGGGGGCTCGGCTGAAGCTTTCTTT.

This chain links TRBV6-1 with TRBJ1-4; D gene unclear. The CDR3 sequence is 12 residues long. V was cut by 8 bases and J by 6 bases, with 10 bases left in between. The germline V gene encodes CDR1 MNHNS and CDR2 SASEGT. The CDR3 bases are TGTGCCAGCGGGAGGGTTTATGAAAAACTGTTTTTT. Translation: CASGRVYEKLFF.

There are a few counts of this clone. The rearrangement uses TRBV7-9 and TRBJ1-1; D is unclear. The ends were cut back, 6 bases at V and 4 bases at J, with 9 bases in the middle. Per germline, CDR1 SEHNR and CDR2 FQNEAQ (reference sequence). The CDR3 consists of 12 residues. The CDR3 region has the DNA TGTGCCAGCAGGAACCCGGGCACTGAAGCTTTCTTT. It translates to CASRNPGTEAFF. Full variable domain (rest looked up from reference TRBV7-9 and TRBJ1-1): DTGVSQNPRHKITKRGQNVTFRCDPISEHNRLYWYRQTLGQGPEFLTYFQNEAQLEKSRLLSDRFSAERPKGSFSTLEIQRTEQGDSAMYLCASRNPGTEAFFGQGTRLTVV.

Here the CDR3 DNA reads TGTGCCAGCTCACCACCGAGGGGGCCAGAGACCCAGTACTTC. Its protein product is CASSPPRGPETQYF. This chain joins TRBV18 and TRBJ2-5; 7 bases fit TRBD1. Trimming took 0 bases from V and 4 from J; bases not matched to a gene: 2. From germline, CDR1 is KGHSH and CDR2 LQKENI. This CDR3 contains 14 residues.

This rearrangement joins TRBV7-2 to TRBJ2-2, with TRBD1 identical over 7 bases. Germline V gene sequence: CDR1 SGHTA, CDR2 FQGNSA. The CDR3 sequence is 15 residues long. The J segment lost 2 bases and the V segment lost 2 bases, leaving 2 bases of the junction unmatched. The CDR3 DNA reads TGTGCCAGCAGCTTAAACAGGGGTAACACCGGGGAGCTGTTTTTT. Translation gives CASSLNRGNTGELFF. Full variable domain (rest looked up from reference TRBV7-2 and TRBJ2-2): GAGVSQSPSNKVTEKGKDVELRCDPISGHTALYWYRQSLGQGLEFLIYFQGNSAPDKSGLPSDRFSAERTGGSVSTLTIQRTQQEDSAVYLCASSLNRGNTGELFFGEGSRLTVL.

CDR3 region: CASSYGGRGYEQYF. In DNA, the CDR3 is TGTGCCAGCAGTTACGGGGGCAGAGGTTACGAGCAGTACTTC. The chain is built from TRBV6-5 and TRBJ2-7; perhaps TRBD1 as D (6 bases). This CDR3 spans 14 amino acids. The V gene's germline CDR1 is MNHEY and CDR2 SVGAGI. The V and J ends lost 2 bases and 4 bases respectively, with 12 bases between them.

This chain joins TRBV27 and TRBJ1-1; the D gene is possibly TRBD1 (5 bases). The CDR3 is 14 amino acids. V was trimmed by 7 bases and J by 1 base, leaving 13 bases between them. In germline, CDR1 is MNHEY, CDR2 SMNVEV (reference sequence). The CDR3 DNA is TGTGCCAGCATCCCTGGGGGGGGGAACACTGAAGCTTTCTTT. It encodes CASIPGGGNTEAFF.

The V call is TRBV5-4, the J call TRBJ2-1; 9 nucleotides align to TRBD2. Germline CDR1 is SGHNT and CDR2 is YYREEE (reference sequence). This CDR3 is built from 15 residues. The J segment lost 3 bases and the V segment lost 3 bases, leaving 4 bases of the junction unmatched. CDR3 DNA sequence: TGTGCCAGCAGCTCGACTAGCGGATTCTACAATGAGCAGTTCTTC. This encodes CASSSTSGFYNEQFF.

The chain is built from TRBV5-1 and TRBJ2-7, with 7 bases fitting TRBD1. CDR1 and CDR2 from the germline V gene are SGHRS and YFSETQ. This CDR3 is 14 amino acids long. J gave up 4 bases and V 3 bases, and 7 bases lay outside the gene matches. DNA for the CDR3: TGCGCCAGCAGCTCCCCGGGACAGCGGTACGAGCAGTACTTC. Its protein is CASSSPGQRYEQYF.

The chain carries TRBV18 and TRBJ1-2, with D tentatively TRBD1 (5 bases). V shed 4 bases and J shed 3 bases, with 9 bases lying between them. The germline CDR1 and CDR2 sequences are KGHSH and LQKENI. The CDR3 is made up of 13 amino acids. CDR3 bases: TGTGCCAGCTCACTCCAGGGAGACTATGGCTACACCTTC. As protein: CASSLQGDYGYTF. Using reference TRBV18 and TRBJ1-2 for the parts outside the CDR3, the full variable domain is NAGVMQNPRHLVRRRGQEARLRCSPMKGHSHVYWYRQLPEEGLKFMVYLQKENIIDESGMPKERFSAEFPKEGPSILRIQQVVRGDSAAYFCASSLQGDYGYTFGSGTRLTVV.